A selection of T cell receptor beta chains follows, all from one sample in a study of OX40 agonist ivuxolimab in advanced cancers. Sequenced by immunoSEQ multiplex PCR; TCRdb stores in-frame clones only, minus some. The data contain 70,000 to 100,000 clones, under 90% of them singletons. The sequenced sample was CD4+ or CD8+ T cells sorted from blood, obtained in a trial of the OX40 agonist ivuxolimab. These receptors were obtained from an adult with an advanced solid tumor such as melanoma, head and neck, liver or kidney cancer. CDR3s include the opening cysteine and the closing phenylalanine or tryptophan. The order of the fields is clone size, J gene, D gene, V gene, CDR3 DNA, CDR3 protein. The D gene is left open where the match is weak. Not all rows give a size; the values are once, few, many and, for expanded clones, a class.

-,TRBJ1-5,TRBD1,TRBV19,TGTGCCAGTAAGGGGGCGGATCAGTTAGGACAGCCCCAGCATTTT,CASKGADQLGQPQHF
few,TRBJ2-1,-,TRBV14,TGTGCCAGCAACGTCTCTAGGTTCACTGAGCAGTTCTTC,CASNVSRFTEQFF
once,TRBJ1-2,-,TRBV10-3,TGTGCCATCAGTGACGACGGGTATGGCTACACCTTC,CAISDDGYGYTF
-,TRBJ1-1,TRBD1,TRBV28,TGTGCCAGCAGTTTGTCGACAGGGGTTTGGAACACTGAAGCTTTCTTT,CASSLSTGVWNTEAFF
once,TRBJ1-5,TRBD1,TRBV2,TGTGCCAGCAGGGGACAGGGAGGAGATCAGCCCCAGCATTTT,CASRGQGGDQPQHF
-,TRBJ2-2,-,TRBV7-9,TGTGCCAGCAGCTTAAACACAAACACCGGGGAGCTGTTTTTT,CASSLNTNTGELFF
-,TRBJ2-3,TRBD2,TRBV5-1,TGCGCCAGCAGCGCGGGAGGGCCTGAAGATACGCAGTATTTT,CASSAGGPEDTQYF
-,TRBJ2-3,TRBD2,TRBV2,TGTGCCAGCAGTGAAGGACTAGCGGGACCGGCAGATACGCAGTATTTT,CASSEGLAGPADTQYF
-,TRBJ1-1,-,TRBV5-1,TGCGCCAGCAGCTTGTTCCAGAACACTGAAGCTTTCTTT,CASSLFQNTEAFF
-,TRBJ1-1,-,TRBV19,TGTGCCAGTAGTATAAAAGGGAACACTGAAGCTTTCTTT,CASSIKGNTEAFF
-,TRBJ2-2,-,TRBV7-3,TGTGCCAGCAGCTTAGGGCAGGGAATAACCGGGGAGCTGTTTTTT,CASSLGQGITGELFF
once,TRBJ1-2,TRBD1,TRBV5-1,TGCGCCAGCAGCTCCGGACAGGGGACAGTCTATGGCTACACCTTC,CASSSGQGTVYGYTF
-,TRBJ2-1,TRBD1,TRBV5-1,TGCGCCAGCAGCTTGGAACCGGGACAGGGGAATGAGCAGTTCTTC,CASSLEPGQGNEQFF
-,TRBJ1-2,TRBD1,TRBV7-3,TGTGCCAGCAGCCTCGACCCGACAGGGACTTCTGGCTACACCTTC,CASSLDPTGTSGYTF
-,TRBJ1-4,-,TRBV9,TGTGCCAGCAGCGTAGCTTCAGCAACTAATGAAAAACTGTTTTTT,CASSVASATNEKLFF
medium-sized,TRBJ2-7,-,TRBV21-1,TGTGCCAGCAGCCCCTTACAGGGTTTAGCCTACGAGCAGTACTTC,CASSPLQGLAYEQYF
once,TRBJ1-1,-,TRBV6-5,TGTGCCAGCAGTTACTCAAGGGGTAGGAACACTGAAGCTTTCTTT,CASSYSRGRNTEAFF
-,TRBJ1-5,-,TRBV28,TGTGCCAGCAGTTTAACCAATCAGCCCCAGCATTTT,CASSLTNQPQHF
-,TRBJ2-1,TRBD2,TRBV2,TGTGCCAGCAGATTCGGACTAGCGGAAAACTCCTACAATGAGCAGTTCTTC,CASRFGLAENSYNEQFF
-,TRBJ1-2,-,TRBV5-5,TGTGCCAGCAGCTCCCCAGGGGTCTATGGCTACACCTTC,CASSSPGVYGYTF
once,TRBJ2-7,-,TRBV18,TGTGCCAGCTCACTGAGTAATGGGGACGAGCAGTACTTC,CASSLSNGDEQYF
-,TRBJ2-1,TRBD2,TRBV30,TGTGCCTGGAGTCCCGATTCAGGACTAGCGGGAATGGGCTACAATGAGCAGTTCTTC,CAWSPDSGLAGMGYNEQFF
-,TRBJ2-6,TRBD1,TRBV28,TGTGCCAGCAGTTTACGACCGGGACAGGGGTCGAGAGGGGCCAACGTCCTGACTTTC,CASSLRPGQGSRGANVLTF
-,TRBJ2-3,TRBD2,TRBV14,TGTGCCAGCAGCTGGACTAGCCCCACAGATACGCAGTATTTT,CASSWTSPTDTQYF
-,TRBJ2-5,-,TRBV21-1,TGTGCCAGCAGCACCTTAACAGGGTCCCAAGAGACCCAGTACTTC,CASSTLTGSQETQYF
-,TRBJ2-2,TRBD1,TRBV2,TGTGCCAGCAGGAAGACAGGGTACGGGGAGCTGTTTTTT,CASRKTGYGELFF
-,TRBJ2-3,-,TRBV2,TGTGCCAGCAGAACTAGTTCCACAGATACGCAGTATTTT,CASRTSSTDTQYF
-,TRBJ2-7,TRBD1,TRBV6-5,TGTGCCAGCAGTTACTCGATAGGGGGCGACTACGAGCAGTACTTC,CASSYSIGGDYEQYF
-,TRBJ1-2,-,TRBV5-8,TGTGCCAGCAGCATGGGCCTCTATGGCTACACCTTC,CASSMGLYGYTF
-,TRBJ2-7,TRBD1,TRBV5-4,TGTGCCAGCAGCTCCAAAAGGACAGGGGGCTACGAGCAGTACTTC,CASSSKRTGGYEQYF
-,TRBJ2-7,TRBD2,TRBV11-2,TGTGCCAGCAGCTCGGGACTAGCGGGAGTCTACGAGCAGTACTTC,CASSSGLAGVYEQYF
-,TRBJ1-1,-,TRBV28,TGTGCCAGCAGTGACTTGGGGGGTGGTAACACTGAAGCTTTCTTT,CASSDLGGGNTEAFF
few,TRBJ1-1,TRBD1,TRBV28,TGTGCCAGCAGTCCGGGACAGATGAACACTGAAGCTTTCTTT,CASSPGQMNTEAFF
-,TRBJ2-2,TRBD2,TRBV29-1,TGCAGCGTTGTTGCGGGAGCCTTGAACACCGGGGAGCTGTTTTTT,CSVVAGALNTGELFF
-,TRBJ2-3,TRBD2,TRBV14,TGTGCCAGCAGCCAAGTCACAGGGACTAGCGGGAGGTTTAGAGATACGCAGTATTTT,CASSQVTGTSGRFRDTQYF
-,TRBJ2-3,TRBD2,TRBV11-2,TGTGCCAGCAGCTCCCGACTAGCGGGAGACCCTAGCACAGATACGCAGTATTTT,CASSSRLAGDPSTDTQYF
-,TRBJ2-3,-,TRBV5-1,TGCGCCAGCAGCCGAGGGGTAGCGGCAAGCACAGATACGCAGTATTTT,CASSRGVAASTDTQYF